A selection of T cell receptor beta chains follows, all from one sample in a study of T cells in Graves' hyperthyroidism and ophthalmopathy. One entry per CDR3 protein results from TCRdb running MiXCR on the multiplex PCR reads. The top ten clones hold more than 25% of a sample with 270,000 or so distinct CDR3 sequences, 25% to 30% of them seen once. Specimen: blood. Receptors were obtained from a man aged 35-49 years with Graves' hyperthyroidism that later progressed to Graves' ophthalmopathy. CDR3s include the opening cysteine and the closing phenylalanine or tryptophan. D genes are given only for firm matches. Clone size is stated in some rows and not others, as once, few, many or a class when expanded.

d_call v_call clone_size cdr3_aa
. TRBV12-3/TRBV12-4 few CASSFRQGSEAFF
. TRBV27 . CASSFTGLDSYEQYF
. TRBV6-1 . CASLPVQGSNTEAFF
. TRBV9 . CASSVGSGRSEAFF
TRBD1 TRBV7-9 many CASSPTGTANTEAFF
. TRBV19 many CASTPFVLTGNQPQHF
. TRBV2 many CASIGDEETQYF
TRBD2 TRBV28 . CASSPMTSGITGELFF
. TRBV28 . CASSFGAVQETQYF
. TRBV20-1 . CSASKPVLETQYF
. TRBV19 . CASSIVSSLNYGYTF
. TRBV11-2 many CASRYPAALGGYTF
TRBD1 TRBV10-3 . CAISVGQAGYGYTF
TRBD1 TRBV6-5 . CASSYSNRGSSYEQYF
TRBD1 TRBV19 . CASNRGPSGYQPQHF
TRBD1 TRBV18 many CASSPLPGQGGNEQYF
TRBD1 TRBV6-1 many CASIQELRDSSYEQYF
TRBD1 TRBV5-5 . CASSLGLGQGHQPQHF
. TRBV28 many CASSMVARNIQYF
TRBD1 TRBV27 few CASSSRQGNTGELFF
TRBD2 TRBV5-4 many CASSPRTSGTPYEQYF
TRBD1 TRBV28 few CASSFSGQGVMNTEAFF